This TCR beta chain originates from a study of shared clonotypes between healthy human individuals (dated by TCRdb to about 2020). About the investigation overall: The cohort comprised two women and three men aged 18 to 49 years. For each donor, three plates each were used for CD4 naive and CD4 memory, two plates were used for CD8 naive, and one plate was used for CD8 memory. Different laboratories and diverse techniques were used to prepare libraries and sequence TCR repertoires, to increase sequencing depth and limit assay-specific biases. To estimate repertoire size and how much clonotype sharing occurs between individuals, the study deeply sequenced the blood TCR repertoires of roughly 5 healthy adults. Between about 0.85 and 10 billion PBMCs per donor were obtained by leukapheresis. Beyond this particular receptor, the publication reports: Sharing across a few donors was observed for roughly 5% of naive CD4, over 3% of naive CD8, over 2% of memory CD4, and about 0.39% of memory CD8 clonotypes. Even with the large sequencing depth, rarefaction of the sorted-subset datasets indicated that sequencing was incomplete. Sampling was restricted to blood, and TCR repertoires in tissues likely differ from the TCR repertoires found in blood. Based on pairwise subsampling, the degree of clonotype sharing among donors was expected to be affected by sequencing depth. Higher generation probabilities were observed for clonotypes shared by all four sorted-subset donors than for non-shared clonotypes. Estimated clonotype richness was generally larger for naive than for memory subsets. Because the study included only a small number of donors, the genetic and exposure-history diversity represented was limited.

The CDR3 has 11 amino acids, counting the end cysteine and phenylalanine. The retained sequence is limited to the CDR3, 33 bases, with the frame set at the first base. The CDR1 and CDR2 encoded by the germline V gene are SGHDT and YYEEEE. The junction shows trimming of 3 bases on V and 1 base on J, plus 1 base between the germline ends. Using the deep immunoSEQ assay, TCR CDR3 regions were amplified from genomic DNA by multiplex PCR. Extracted genomic DNA from each cell subset was distributed evenly across all wells of several immunoSEQ 96-well plates, and each plate was treated as a replicate. For sorted subsets, approximately 190 ng genomic DNA, equal to approximately 30,000 T cell genomes, was loaded into each replicate PCR. The purified libraries were quantified using a Qubit 3.0 fluorometer, sized with a Bioanalyzer 2100, and then quantified again using the KAPA Library Quantification kit. Each immunoSEQ 96-well plate was sequenced on its own single-read 150-cycle Illumina NextSeq 550 flow cell. The original methods were these. Because the immunoSEQ output included only junctional sequences and no quality scores, the filtering could not be the same as the filtering used for full-length reads. Sequences were annotated with PyIR, a Python wrapper for IgBLAST v1.9, using IMGT germline references to assign V/J genes and CDR3. Reads were filtered out if the reads had weak V/J assignments (E-value above 1e-6), no CDR3, stop codons, out-of-frame junctions, or ambiguous translated residues. A V3J clonotype was defined by an identical inferred V gene, J gene, and CDR3 amino acid sequence. The percentage overlap between two repertoires was calculated by dividing the number of shared unique clonotypes by the size of the smaller repertoire. Three approaches were used to assess repertoire richness: RTK rarefaction, the Chao1 estimator, and Recon v2.1 estimates of unobserved clonotypes. Generation probabilities for all TCRbeta clonotypes obtained by the gDNA method from four donors were computed using OLGA. TCRdb took this table from immuneACCESS and kept in-frame rearrangements with V and J called. Such tables lack part of the clones; where checked against another copy, unresolved V genes explain under half of the gap, and the rest is unexplained. V and J calls and clone size are as listed in that table; D and trimming were resolved from the DNA. Recorded for this sample are about 2.2 million clones; roughly 91% of them occurred a single time. Under 2% of the sample comes from the top ten.

CD8 naive samples consisted of CD45RO-negative cells that were positively selected for CCR7, yielding a CD45RA+CCR7+ population without TemRA cells. The donors were healthy, HIV-negative adults who had no recently reported acute infections or vaccinations. Every donor was a Caucasian adult living in Nashville, Tennessee, USA. After blood collection by leukapheresis, PBMCs were isolated using Ficoll-Histopaque density gradient centrifugation and then cryopreserved in the vapor phase of liquid nitrogen. Analytical flow cytometry was used to check the purity and quantity of each magnetically sorted T cell population. Each sorted fraction had its genomic DNA isolated and then quantified by UV absorbance on a Nanodrop 2000c. Note on this clone: Its specific antigen is unknown. Nothing much larger sits one base from this clone, and base qualities are not available. This sample includes further DNA sequences coding for the same CDR3.

Sample: naive CD8+ T cells from PBMCs. Sample cell subset or site, as interpreted from the label and publication: CD45RA+CCR7+. The source is a man aged 18 to 29 in good health. Some clones in this sample may be carry-over from other donors' samples. The V and J segments used are TRBV5-6 and TRBJ2-5; the D gene cannot be named for sure. The base sequence is TGTGCCAGCAGCTCCCAAGAGACCCAGTACTTC. Its amino acids are CASSSQETQYF.